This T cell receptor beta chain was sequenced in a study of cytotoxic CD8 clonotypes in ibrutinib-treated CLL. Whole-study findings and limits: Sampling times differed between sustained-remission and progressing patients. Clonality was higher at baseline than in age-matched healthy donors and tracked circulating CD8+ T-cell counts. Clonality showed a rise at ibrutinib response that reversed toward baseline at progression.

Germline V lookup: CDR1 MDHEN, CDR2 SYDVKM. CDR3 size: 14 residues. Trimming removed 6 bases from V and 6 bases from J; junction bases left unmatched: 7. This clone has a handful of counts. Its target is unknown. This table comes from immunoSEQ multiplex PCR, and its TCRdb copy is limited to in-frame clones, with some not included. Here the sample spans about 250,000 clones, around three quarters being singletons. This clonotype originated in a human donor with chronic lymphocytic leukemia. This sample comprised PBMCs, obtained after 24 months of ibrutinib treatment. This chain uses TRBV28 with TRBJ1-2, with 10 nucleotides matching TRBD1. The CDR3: CASRRTGGYDGYTF. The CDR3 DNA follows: TGTGCCAGCAGACGGACAGGGGGTTACGATGGCTACACCTTC.